The rows below give T cell receptor beta chains drawn from one sample of a study of shared clonotypes between healthy human individuals. Clones were read by immunoSEQ multiplex PCR, and TCRdb kept only the in-frame ones, dropping some. The table has 2 million to 2.5 million clones, about 92% seen once. Source material: naive CD4+ T cells from PBMCs. Every receptor here comes from a man younger than 35 in good health. Some clones in this sample may be carry-over from other donors' samples. Each CDR3 is given with its conserved first and last residue. Size tells how often a clone was seen (once, few, many) or the class of an expanded clone, and some rows leave it out.

-	16	TRBJ2-1	TRBV7-3	CASSLSSGSSYNEQFF
-	15	TRBJ1-4	TRBV19	CASSPFRAVGEKLFF
-	12	TRBJ2-2	TRBV28	CASTRGGGELFF
-	15	TRBJ2-7	TRBV14	CASSQGAVGAYEQYF
once	13	TRBJ1-1	TRBV6-4	CASSDSVNTEAFF
-	14	TRBJ2-5	TRBV7-9	CASSNRDSQETQYF
-	14	TRBJ2-3	TRBV5-1	CASSLAQGPDTQYF
-	13	TRBJ1-1	TRBV9	CASHRVRTSEAFF
-	13	TRBJ2-7	TRBV2	CASSVLFGYEQYF
-	14	TRBJ2-2	TRBV19	CASSILGDTGELFF
-	13	TRBJ1-2	TRBV10-3	CAISPGQNYGYTF
-	15	TRBJ2-5	TRBV19	CASRAGLANGETQYF
-	14	TRBJ2-7	TRBV7-8	CASSLATERYEQYF
-	12	TRBJ2-5	TRBV2	CASSILQETQYF
-	16	TRBJ2-5	TRBV5-1	CASSLSGRLGQETQYF
-	12	TRBJ2-7	TRBV11-2	CASSLGLAEQYF
-	16	TRBJ1-6	TRBV5-4	CASSLVPTLGSSPLHF
once	12	TRBJ2-5	TRBV18	CASSPKQETQYF
-	14	TRBJ2-5	TRBV6-5	CASSSPGGSETQYF
-	13	TRBJ2-7	TRBV21-1	CASSKSARSEQYF
-	13	TRBJ1-1	TRBV7-2	CASSWQGNTEAFF
-	16	TRBJ2-5	TRBV7-2	CASSLPSGRNQETQYF
-	19	TRBJ2-1	TRBV5-1	CASRSTASGRAFWYNEQFF
-	15	TRBJ2-1	TRBV2	CASSVDRDVPNEQFF
-	14	TRBJ2-3	TRBV19	CASSKTGWTDTQYF
-	13	TRBJ2-3	TRBV4-3	CASSQAAPDTQYF
-	15	TRBJ2-3	TRBV7-9	CASSSGTGSTDTQYF
-	13	TRBJ1-3	TRBV4-2	CASSPDPGNTIYF
-	14	TRBJ2-7	TRBV4-3	CASSLSGSSVEQYF
-	15	TRBJ2-5	TRBV5-1	CASSPTLGAQETQYF
-	16	TRBJ2-5	TRBV11-1	CASSLAQGGEVETQYF
-	17	TRBJ2-1	TRBV2	CASPGLAGFRIINEQFF
-	15	TRBJ2-3	TRBV18	CASSPVGPGTDTQYF
-	14	TRBJ2-7	TRBV5-1	CASSLGADSYEQYF
-	15	TRBJ2-3	TRBV18	CASSLIRESTDTQYF
few	13	TRBJ1-2	TRBV9	CASSAGTNYGYTF
-	15	TRBJ2-1	TRBV11-2	CASSLEGGSDNEQFF
-	14	TRBJ2-2	TRBV10-1	CASSDMGPTGELFF
-	16	TRBJ1-3	TRBV9	CASSVGFEGRGNTIYF
-	16	TRBJ1-3	TRBV28	CASSRLGGLSGNTIYF
-	15	TRBJ1-4	TRBV6-1	CASSPNWANNEKLFF
-	14	TRBJ2-2	TRBV5-4	CASSLKSGSGELFF
-	14	TRBJ2-7	TRBV7-9	CASSLIANSYEQYF
once	18	TRBJ1-4	TRBV4-3	CASSQAPGPGRGGEKLFF
-	14	TRBJ2-1	TRBV11-2	CASSLASLYNEQFF
-	15	TRBJ2-1	TRBV7-3	CASSGGGSSYNEQFF
-	17	TRBJ2-1	TRBV10-1	CASSESMVAGGYNEQFF
-	16	TRBJ2-7	TRBV9	CASSAVLAGDFGEQYF
-	14	TRBJ2-1	TRBV29-1	CSVVNRGTYNEQFF
-	13	TRBJ2-1	TRBV7-6	CASGESYDNEQFF
-	15	TRBJ2-5	TRBV15	CATSRDSAGGETQYF
-	14	TRBJ2-1	TRBV14	CASSQFAADNEQFF
-	14	TRBJ2-3	TRBV10-3	CAISPKVLTDTQYF
-	12	TRBJ1-1	TRBV28	CATRGGPPEAFF
-	14	TRBJ1-2	TRBV7-3	CASSPGTGGNGYTF
-	17	TRBJ1-1	TRBV14	CASSPGTGPTQNTEAFF
-	18	TRBJ2-7	TRBV10-1	CASSGQTIWREVSYEQYF